The clone carrying this TCR beta chain has a single count. Germline is not matched at one junction end, which may reflect a read error. The data originate from a study of regulatory and conventional T cells in RAG deficiency. The germline V gene has CDR1 SGHAT and CDR2 FQNNGV. The CDR3 extends over 12 amino acids. Only in-frame clones appear in the TCRdb table, and some are missing; sequencing was by immunoSEQ multiplex PCR. Here the sample spans around 37,000 clones, around 89% being singletons. This sample was also put to use in a study of regulatory T cells. From that report: The primer mix had 52 TRBV and 13 TRBJ primers.

Input material: CD8+ T cells sorted from blood. The source of this sequence is a human donor in good health. The V and J genes are TRBV11-2 and TRBJ2-5; possibly TRBD2 for D (6 bases). The CDR3 DNA sequence: TGTGCCAGCGGCTTCGGGGGAGAGACCCAGTACTTC. Translation: CASGFGGETQYF. The full variable domain, completed using reference TRBV11-2 and TRBJ2-5, is EAGVAQSPRYKIIEKRQSVAFWCNPISGHATLYWYQQILGQGPKLLIQFQNNGVVDDSQLPKDRFSAERLKGVDSTLKIQPAKLEDSAVYLCASGFGGETQYFGPGTRLLVL.